The rows below give T cell receptor beta chains drawn from one sample of a study of blood T cell repertoires in COVID-19. The table came from immunoSEQ multiplex PCR; TCRdb's copy has only in-frame clones and leaves some out. Of 150,000 to 200,000 clones listed, more than 75% are singletons. Sequenced material: peripheral blood. All receptors come from a man aged 40-49 years with active or convalescent COVID-19. Both conserved end residues are part of each CDR3. The D gene is left open where the match is weak. Clone size is not always given. Where it is, it says once, few, many or a class for expanded clones.

NA	13	TRBV5-8	NA	TRBJ1-5	CASSRGEDQPQHF	TGTGCCAGCAGCCGAGGGGAGGATCAGCCCCAGCATTTT
once	15	TRBV28	NA	TRBJ2-2	CASSYVGRSTGELFF	TGTGCCAGCAGTTACGTAGGCAGGTCCACCGGGGAGCTGTTTTTT
NA	13	TRBV5-5	NA	TRBJ2-5	CASAIGGQETQYF	TGTGCCAGCGCCATCGGGGGACAAGAGACCCAGTACTTC
NA	15	TRBV6-4	NA	TRBJ1-2	CASSERGTPNYGYTF	TGTGCCAGCAGTGAAAGGGGGACACCAAACTATGGCTACACCTTC
NA	15	TRBV5-1	NA	TRBJ2-3	CASSLGGQTTDTQYF	TGCGCCAGCAGCTTGGGTGGACAGACAACAGATACGCAGTATTTT
NA	11	TRBV29-1	NA	TRBJ1-2	CSVQGNYGYTF	TGCAGCGTCCAGGGTAACTATGGCTACACCTTC
NA	16	TRBV7-2	TRBD1	TRBJ1-2	CASSLGNRGLSHGYTF	TGTGCCAGCAGCTTAGGAAACAGGGGGCTTTCCCATGGCTACACCTTC
NA	14	TRBV28	NA	TRBJ1-5	CASSEGISNQPQHF	TGTGCCAGCTCGGAGGGGATTAGCAATCAGCCCCAGCATTTT
NA	17	TRBV5-4	NA	TRBJ2-7	CASSALGSGLRSYEQYF	TGTGCCAGCTCCGCCCTCGGGTCCGGTCTCCGCTCCTACGAGCAGTACTTC
once	16	TRBV5-4	TRBD1	TRBJ2-7	CASSTRPGQGAYEQYF	TGTGCCAGCAGCACGCGGCCGGGACAGGGGGCCTACGAGCAGTACTTC
NA	12	TRBV30	NA	TRBJ1-4	CAWSGGYEKLFF	TGTGCCTGGAGCGGGGGGTATGAAAAACTGTTTTTT
NA	19	TRBV19	NA	TRBJ2-6	CASSPLSGTRLSGANVLTF	TGTGCCAGTAGTCCCCTCTCTGGCACCCGACTCTCTGGGGCCAACGTCCTGACTTTC
NA	15	TRBV3-1/TRBV3-2	NA	TRBJ1-6	CASSQQPSVGSPLHF	TGTGCCAGCAGCCAACAACCCAGCGTGGGTTCACCCCTCCACTTT
NA	15	TRBV2	NA	TRBJ1-1	CASSEALLARDEAFF	TGTGCCAGCAGTGAAGCGCTTTTGGCCAGGGATGAAGCTTTCTTT
NA	15	TRBV19	NA	TRBJ2-1	CASSKEESSYNEQFF	TGTGCCAGTAGTAAGGAGGAAAGCTCCTACAATGAGCAGTTCTTC
few	12	TRBV12-3/TRBV12-4	TRBD1	TRBJ1-2	CASSAGGRGYTF	TGTGCCAGCAGTGCAGGGGGAAGAGGCTACACCTTC
few	11	TRBV11-3	NA	TRBJ2-7	CASSSTYEQYF	TGTGCCAGCAGCTCTACCTACGAGCAGTACTTC
NA	16	TRBV24-1	TRBD1	TRBJ1-4	CATSDRPGQGVEKLFF	TGTGCCACCAGTGATCGACCGGGACAGGGTGTTGAAAAACTGTTTTTT
few	12	TRBV7-2	NA	TRBJ2-1	CASSYRVEEQFF	TGTGCCAGCAGCTACAGGGTAGAGGAGCAGTTCTTC
NA	14	TRBV7-3	NA	TRBJ1-1	CASSLGPMNTEAFF	TGTGCCAGCAGCTTAGGGCCGATGAACACTGAAGCTTTCTTT
NA	16	TRBV11-2	NA	TRBJ2-3	CASSPNPPGVGDTQYF	TGTGCCAGCAGCCCTAACCCCCCCGGGGTAGGAGATACGCAGTATTTT
NA	15	TRBV19	NA	TRBJ1-6	CASKVEGTVKTPLHF	TGTGCCAGTAAGGTGGAGGGCACGGTGAAAACACCCCTCCACTTT
NA	18	TRBV12-5	NA	TRBJ1-5	CASGLVRTEGYSNQPQHF	TGTGCTAGTGGTTTGGTACGGACAGAGGGTTATAGCAATCAGCCCCAGCATTTT
NA	14	TRBV4-1	NA	TRBJ2-7	CASSQSGTPYEQYF	TGCGCCAGCAGCCAAAGCGGGACACCCTACGAGCAGTACTTC
NA	15	TRBV5-5	TRBD1	TRBJ1-6	CASSLGQGANSPLHF	TGTGCCAGCAGCCTGGGACAGGGAGCTAATTCACCCCTCCACTTT
NA	14	TRBV28	NA	TRBJ1-4	CASSLAARNEKLFF	TGTGCCAGCAGTTTGGCGGCCCGAAATGAAAAACTGTTTTTT
NA	14	TRBV5-6	NA	TRBJ2-5	CASSLGVSGRTQYF	TGTGCCAGCAGCTTGGGTGTGTCAGGGCGGACCCAGTACTTC
NA	14	TRBV7-8	NA	TRBJ1-2	CATQIRQGYEGYTF	TGTGCCACCCAAATTCGACAAGGCTATGAGGGCTACACCTTC
NA	15	TRBV5-1	TRBD2	TRBJ2-3	CASSLMGLATDTQYF	TGCGCCAGCAGCTTGATGGGACTAGCAACAGATACGCAGTATTTT
NA	14	TRBV5-1	TRBD1	TRBJ1-4	CASSPGTANEKLFF	TGCGCCAGCAGCCCCGGGACAGCTAATGAAAAACTGTTTTTT
NA	17	TRBV4-1	NA	TRBJ1-3	CASSLWTVTNSGNTIYF	TGCGCCAGCAGCCTATGGACAGTTACGAACTCTGGAAACACCATATATTTT
NA	16	TRBV6-4	NA	TRBJ1-5	CASSTQTHRDNQPQHF	TGTGCCAGCAGTACCCAAACCCACAGGGACAATCAGCCCCAGCATTTT
NA	15	TRBV19	NA	TRBJ2-3	CASSITRGLPDTQYF	TGTGCCAGTAGTATCACGCGGGGCCTTCCGGATACGCAGTATTTT
NA	14	TRBV4-3	TRBD1	TRBJ1-1	CASSLGGTGTEAFF	TGCGCCAGCAGCCTCGGGGGGACAGGGACTGAAGCTTTCTTT
NA	13	TRBV7-2	NA	TRBJ2-7	CASSQINYYEQYF	TGTGCCAGCAGCCAGATTAATTACTACGAGCAGTACTTC